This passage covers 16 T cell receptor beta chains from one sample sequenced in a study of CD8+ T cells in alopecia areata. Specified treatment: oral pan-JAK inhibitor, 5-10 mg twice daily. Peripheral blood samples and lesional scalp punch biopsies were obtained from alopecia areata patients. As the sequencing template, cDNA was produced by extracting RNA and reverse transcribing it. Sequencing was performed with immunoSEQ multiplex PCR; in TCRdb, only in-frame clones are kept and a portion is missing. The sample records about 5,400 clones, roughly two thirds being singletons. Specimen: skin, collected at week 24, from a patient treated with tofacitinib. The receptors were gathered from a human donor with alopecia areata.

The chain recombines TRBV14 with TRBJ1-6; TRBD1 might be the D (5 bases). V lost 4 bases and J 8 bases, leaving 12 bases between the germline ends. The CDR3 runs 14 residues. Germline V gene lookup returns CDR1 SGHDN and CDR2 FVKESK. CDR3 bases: TGTGCCAGCAGCCCGGGGCGGGGGGATTCACCCCTCCACTTT. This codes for CASSPGRGDSPLHF.

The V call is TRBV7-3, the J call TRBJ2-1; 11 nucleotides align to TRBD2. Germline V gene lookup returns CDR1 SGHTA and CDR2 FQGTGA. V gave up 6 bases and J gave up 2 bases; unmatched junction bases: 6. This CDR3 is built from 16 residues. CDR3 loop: CASSEGTSGTYNEQFF. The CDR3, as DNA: TGTGCCAGCAGTGAGGGGACTAGCGGAACCTACAATGAGCAGTTCTTC.

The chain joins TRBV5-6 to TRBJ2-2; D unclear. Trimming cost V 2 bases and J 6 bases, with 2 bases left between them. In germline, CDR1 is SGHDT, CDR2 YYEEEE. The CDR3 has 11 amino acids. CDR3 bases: TGTGCCAGCAGCTTAGCCGGGGAGCTGTTTTTT. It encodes CASSLAGELFF. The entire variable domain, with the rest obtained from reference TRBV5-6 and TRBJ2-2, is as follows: DAGVTQSPTHLIKTRGQQVTLRCSPKSGHDTVSWYQQALGQGPQFIFQYYEEEERQRGNFPDRFSGHQFPNYSSELNVNALLLGDSALYLCASSLAGELFFGEGSRLTVL.

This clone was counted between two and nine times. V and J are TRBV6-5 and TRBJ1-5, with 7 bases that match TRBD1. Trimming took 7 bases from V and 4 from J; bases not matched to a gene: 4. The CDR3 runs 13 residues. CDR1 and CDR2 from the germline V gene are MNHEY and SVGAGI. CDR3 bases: TGTGCCAGCAAGGGGGCCCTTAATCAGCCCCAGCATTTT. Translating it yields CASKGALNQPQHF.

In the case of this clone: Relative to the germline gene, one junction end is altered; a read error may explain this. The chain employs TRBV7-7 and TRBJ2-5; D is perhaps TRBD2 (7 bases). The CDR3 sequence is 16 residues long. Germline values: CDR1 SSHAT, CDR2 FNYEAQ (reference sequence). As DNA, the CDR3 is TGTGCTAGCAGCTTAGCCCCTGCGGGGGCCCAAGAGACCCAGTACTTC. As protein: CASSLAPAGAQETQYF.

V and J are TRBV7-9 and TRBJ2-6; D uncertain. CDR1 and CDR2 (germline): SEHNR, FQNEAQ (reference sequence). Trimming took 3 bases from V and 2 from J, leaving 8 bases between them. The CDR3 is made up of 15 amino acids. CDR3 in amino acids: CASSLRGAGANVLTF. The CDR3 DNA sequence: TGTGCCAGCAGCTTGCGTGGGGCTGGGGCCAACGTCCTGACTTTC.

The CDR3 protein is CASSKNTEAFF. DNA of the CDR3: TGTGCCAGCAGCAAGAACACTGAAGCTTTCTTT. This rearrangement joins TRBV7-2 to TRBJ1-1; unclear D gene. Germline CDR1 SGHTA, CDR2 FQGNSA. This CDR3 comprises 11 residues. V gave up 5 bases and J gave up 1 base, with 2 bases separating them.

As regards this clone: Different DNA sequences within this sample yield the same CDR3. As DNA, the CDR3 is TGTGCCAGCAGCGAACAACAGGGGATTAGTAATCAGCCCCAGCATTTT. Amino acid sequence: CASSEQQGISNQPQHF. The chain is built from TRBV7-2 and TRBJ1-5; 7 nucleotides match TRBD1. Germline-derived CDR1 and CDR2 are SGHTA and FQGNSA. J lost 4 bases, V lost 5 bases, and 11 bases had no gene match. This CDR3 is built from 16 residues.

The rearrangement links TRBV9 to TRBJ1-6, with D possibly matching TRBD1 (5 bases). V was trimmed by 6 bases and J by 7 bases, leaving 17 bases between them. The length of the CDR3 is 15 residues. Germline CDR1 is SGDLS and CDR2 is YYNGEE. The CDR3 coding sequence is TGTGCCAGCAACAAGGCGGGGACGAGGAATTCACCCCTCCACTTT. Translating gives CASNKAGTRNSPLHF.

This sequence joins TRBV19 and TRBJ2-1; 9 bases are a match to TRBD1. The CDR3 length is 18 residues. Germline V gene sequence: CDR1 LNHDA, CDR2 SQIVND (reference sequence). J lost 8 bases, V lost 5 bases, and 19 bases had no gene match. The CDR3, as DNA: TGTGCCAGTAGTGTACTCGGGGAAGCGGGACAGGGCTTCGATGAGCAGTTCTTC. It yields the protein CASSVLGEAGQGFDEQFF. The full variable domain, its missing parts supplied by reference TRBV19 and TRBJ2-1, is DGGITQSPKYLFRKEGQNVTLSCEQNLNHDAMYWYRQDPGQGLRLIYYSQIVNDFQKGDIAEGYSVSREKKESFPLTVTSAQKNPTAFYLCASSVLGEAGQGFDEQFFGPGTRLTVL.

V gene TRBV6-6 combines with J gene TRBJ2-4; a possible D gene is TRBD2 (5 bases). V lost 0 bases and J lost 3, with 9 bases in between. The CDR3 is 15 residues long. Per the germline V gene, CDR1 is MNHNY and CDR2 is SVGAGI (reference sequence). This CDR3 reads CASSYSGDGKNIQYF. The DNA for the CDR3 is TGTGCCAGCAGTTACTCCGGGGATGGCAAAAACATTCAGTACTTC.

The DNA of the CDR3 is TGTGCCAGCAGCTTAGACGTAGTTACCTCCTACGAGCAGTACTTC. As protein: CASSLDVVTSYEQYF. V usage is TRBV7-2 and J usage is TRBJ2-7; D gene unclear. V was pared by 1 base and J by 0 bases, with 10 bases between. This CDR3 has 15 residues. Per germline, CDR1 SGHTA and CDR2 FQGNSA.

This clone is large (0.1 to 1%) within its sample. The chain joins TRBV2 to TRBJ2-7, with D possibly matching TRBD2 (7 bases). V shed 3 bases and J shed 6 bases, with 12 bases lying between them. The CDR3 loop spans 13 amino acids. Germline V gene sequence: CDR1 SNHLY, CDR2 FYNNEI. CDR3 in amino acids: CASSDVGGVEQYF. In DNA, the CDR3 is TGTGCCAGCAGTGACGTAGGGGGGGTCGAGCAGTACTTC.

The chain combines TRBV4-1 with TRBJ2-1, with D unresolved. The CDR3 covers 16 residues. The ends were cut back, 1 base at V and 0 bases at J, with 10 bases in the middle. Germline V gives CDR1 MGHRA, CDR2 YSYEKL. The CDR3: CASSQVDLVSYNEQFF. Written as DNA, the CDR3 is TGCGCCAGCAGCCAAGTAGATTTAGTCTCCTACAATGAGCAGTTCTTC.

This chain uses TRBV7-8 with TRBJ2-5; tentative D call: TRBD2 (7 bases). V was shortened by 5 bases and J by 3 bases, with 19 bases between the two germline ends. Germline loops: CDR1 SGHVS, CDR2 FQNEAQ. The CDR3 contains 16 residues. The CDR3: CASSPGTGGGEETQYF. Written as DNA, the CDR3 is TGTGCCAGCAGCCCGGGTACTGGCGGGGGCGAAGAGACCCAGTACTTC.

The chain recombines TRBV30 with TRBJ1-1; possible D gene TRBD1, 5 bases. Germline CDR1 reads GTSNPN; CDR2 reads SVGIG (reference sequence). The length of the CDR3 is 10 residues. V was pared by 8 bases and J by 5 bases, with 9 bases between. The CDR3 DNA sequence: TGTGCCGTCAGGGTAACTGAAGCTTTCTTT. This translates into CAVRVTEAFF.